The 18 T cell receptor beta chains reported below all come from one sample, sequenced in a study of OX40 agonist ivuxolimab in advanced cancers. The repertoire was sequenced with immunoSEQ multiplex PCR; TCRdb's copy has only in-frame clones and lacks some. The top ten hold around 21% of the sample, which has 75,000 to 80,000 clones, 85% to 95% seen once. The sample consisted of CD4+ or CD8+ T cells sorted from blood, taken in a trial of the OX40 agonist ivuxolimab. The receptors originated from an adult with an advanced solid tumor such as melanoma, head and neck, liver or kidney cancer.

This chain's CDR3 is CSVGGRGTNTGELFF. CDR3 DNA sequence: TGCAGCGTCGGGGGCAGGGGAACTAACACCGGGGAGCTGTTTTTT. The V gene is TRBV29-1, the J gene TRBJ2-2; D tentatively fits TRBD1 or TRBD2 (6 bases each). Trimming shortened V by 6 bases and J by 2 bases, and 16 bases separated the two germline ends. The germline V gene has CDR1 SQVTM and CDR2 ANQGSEA. This CDR3 comprises 15 residues.

V is TRBV4-2 and J is TRBJ1-5, with 8 bases that match TRBD1. Germline values: CDR1 LGHNA, CDR2 YNFKEQ. The CDR3 has 15 amino acids. The V gene end was trimmed by 0 bases and the J gene end by 5 bases; junction bases not matched to a gene: 3. The CDR3 DNA follows: TGTGCCAGCAGCCAAGACTCAGGGGGCTATCAGCCCCAGCATTTT. The encoded protein is CASSQDSGGYQPQHF.

This clone has just one count. This chain uses TRBV27 with TRBJ2-6; D is undetermined. The CDR3 consists of 15 residues. V was clipped by 3 bases and J by 4 bases, with 10 bases between them. Germline V gene sequence: CDR1 MNHEY, CDR2 SMNVEV (reference sequence). The CDR3 sequence is CASSFSEAGANVLTF. The CDR3 nucleotides read TGTGCCAGCAGTTTCTCCGAGGCGGGGGCCAACGTCCTGACTTTC.

The rearrangement joins TRBV2 to TRBJ2-1; D might be TRBD2 (6 bases). This CDR3 spans 11 amino acids. Germline V CDR1 and CDR2: SNHLY, FYNNEI. V was pared by 6 bases and J by 10 bases, with 10 bases between. CDR3 protein: CASRGGYEQFF. The CDR3 DNA reads as TGTGCCAGCAGGGGAGGATACGAGCAGTTCTTC.

The V call is TRBV19, the J call TRBJ2-7; 8 positions agree with TRBD2. The CDR3 length is 15 residues. Germline CDR1 and CDR2: LNHDA and SQIVND (reference sequence). V lost 2 bases, J lost 7 bases, and 10 bases stayed unmatched. Here the CDR3 reads CASSISGGGGSEQYF. CDR3 sequence (DNA): TGTGCCAGTAGTATAAGCGGGGGCGGGGGATCGGAGCAGTACTTC.

The rearrangement joins TRBV27 to TRBJ2-6, with TRBD1 as a possible D gene (5 bases). CDR1 is MNHEY and CDR2 is SMNVEV in the germline V gene (reference sequence). The ends were cut back, 4 bases at V and 3 bases at J, with 10 bases in the middle. This CDR3 has 15 amino acids. CDR3 nucleotides: TGTGCCAGCAGTTACAGGCTAGGTGGGGCCAACGTCCTGACTTTC. It encodes CASSYRLGGANVLTF.

V usage is TRBV7-9 and J usage is TRBJ1-2; D possibly corresponds to TRBD1 (5 bases). Germline CDR1 SEHNR, CDR2 FQNEAQ (reference sequence). This CDR3 contains 15 residues. V was shortened by 6 bases and J by 4 bases, with 18 bases between the two germline ends. CDR3 coding DNA: TGTGCCAGCAGTCCCCCTCCGACAGATATCTATGGCTACACCTTC. It is translated as CASSPPPTDIYGYTF.

The rearrangement uses TRBV5-6 and TRBJ1-1, with 8 bases identical to TRBD1. J lost 5 bases, V lost 2 bases, and 14 bases had no gene match. Germline CDR1 is SGHDT and CDR2 is YYEEEE. This CDR3 has 17 amino acids. The DNA for the CDR3 is TGTGCCAGCAGCTTAAGGTGGCAGGGGGCGCCTGATACTGAAGCTTTCTTT. Amino acid sequence: CASSLRWQGAPDTEAFF.

The chain carries TRBV27 and TRBJ1-2; TRBD1 aligns across 7 bases. V trimming: 2 bases; J trimming: 4 bases; junction bases outside the gene matches: 7. CDR1 is MNHEY, CDR2 SMNVEV, per germline (reference sequence). The CDR3 is 15 amino acids. For the CDR3, the DNA is TGTGCCAGCAGTTTAAGTAGGGGACAGACCTATGGCTACACCTTC. It yields the protein CASSLSRGQTYGYTF.

This chain uses TRBV29-1 with TRBJ2-7, with TRBD1 matching 9 bases. The CDR3 sequence is 12 residues long. Germline V gene lookup returns CDR1 SQVTM and CDR2 ANQGSEA. V dropped 7 bases and J dropped 2; count of bases not matched to a gene: 3. The CDR3 DNA is TGCAGCGGGGGGACAGGGCCCTACGAGCAGTACTTC. It specifies CSGGTGPYEQYF.

The chain combines TRBV7-6 with TRBJ1-4; 7 nucleotides match TRBD1. Unmatched junction bases numbered 7, after V lost 5 bases and J lost 7 bases. The CDR3 loop spans 14 amino acids. Germline V gene data show CDR1 as SGHVS and CDR2 as FNYEAQ. The CDR3 here is CASSPGTDIEKLFF. The CDR3, as DNA: TGTGCCAGCAGCCCAGGGACAGATATTGAAAAACTGTTTTTT.

This clone was seen only once. The V call is TRBV2, the J call TRBJ2-7; D assignment may be TRBD1 or TRBD2 (5 bases each). The CDR3 is 12 residues long. Trimming removed 6 bases at V and 2 bases at J, with 8 bases between. Germline lookup yields CDR1 SNHLY and CDR2 FYNNEI. The CDR3 bases are TGTGCCAGCAGGAGGGGACCCTACGAGCAGTACTTC. Amino acids: CASRRGPYEQYF. The full variable domain, with the rest looked up from reference TRBV2 and TRBJ2-7, is EPEVTQTPSHQVTQMGQEVILRCVPISNHLYFYWYRQILGQKVEFLVSFYNNEISEKSEIFDDQFSVERPDGSNFTLKIRSTKLEDSAMYFCASRRGPYEQYFGPGTRLTVT.

The J gene is TRBJ1-2, the V gene TRBV12-5, with 8 bases matching TRBD1. J lost 8 bases, V lost 3 bases, and 14 bases had no gene match. Germline-derived CDR1 and CDR2 are LGHNT and FRNRAP. The CDR3 length is 16 residues. DNA of the CDR3: TGTGCTAGTGGTTTCGCTGCAGGCAAGGACAGGGAGGGCTACACCTTC. Amino acid sequence: CASGFAAGKDREGYTF.

This sequence joins TRBV21-1 and TRBJ2-7; TRBD2 is taken as the D call from the table, unchecked against the DNA. TRBV21-1 is a pseudogene. This CDR3 comprises 15 residues. CDR3 sequence reads: CASSKVAGSSYEQYF. In DNA, the CDR3 is TGTGCCAGCAGCAAAGTTGCGGGGAGCTCCTACGAGCAGTACTTC.

This chain connects TRBV19 to TRBJ1-1; the D gene is possibly TRBD1 (5 bases). Trimming cost V 9 bases and J 8 bases, with 19 bases left between them. Germline CDR1 is LNHDA and CDR2 is SQIVND (reference sequence). The CDR3 runs to 13 residues. The DNA for the CDR3 is TGTGCCAGCAAGTCCCCCCCCTGGACAGAAGCTTTCTTT. As protein: CASKSPPWTEAFF. Full variable domain (outside the CDR3, taken from reference TRBV19 and TRBJ1-1): DGGITQSPKYLFRKEGQNVTLSCEQNLNHDAMYWYRQDPGQGLRLIYYSQIVNDFQKGDIAEGYSVSREKKESFPLTVTSAQKNPTAFYLCASKSPPWTEAFFGQGTRLTVV.

The chain joins TRBV2 to TRBJ2-2; no definite D call. Trimming took 5 bases from V and 7 from J, leaving 8 bases between them. The CDR3 sequence is 12 residues long. Looked up from germline, CDR1 is SNHLY and CDR2 is FYNNEI. The CDR3 DNA is TGTGCCAGCAGTTGGGTGGGCGGGGAGCTGTTTTTT. Encoded protein: CASSWVGGELFF.

The chain joins TRBV5-1 to TRBJ2-7; 8 bases match TRBD2. V lost 4 bases, J lost 0 bases, and 3 bases stayed unmatched. Germline CDR1 and CDR2: SGHRS and YFSETQ. The CDR3 runs to 14 residues. The CDR3, as DNA: TGCGCCAGCAGCACTACTAGCGGCTCCTACGAGCAGTACTTC. It specifies CASSTTSGSYEQYF.

The chain links TRBV19 to TRBJ2-1, with 11 bases matching TRBD2. The germline gives CDR1 LNHDA, CDR2 SQIVND (reference sequence). The CDR3 runs to 15 residues. V shed 3 bases and J 9 bases; nucleotides not matched to a gene: 7. Written as DNA, the CDR3 is TGTGCCAGTAGTATCGGACTAGCGGGCTCGGTTGAGCAGTTCTTC. Translated: CASSIGLAGSVEQFF.